The 3 T cell receptor beta chains below all came from one sample that was sequenced in a study of blood T cell repertoires in COVID-19. Clones were sequenced by immunoSEQ multiplex PCR, and TCRdb holds only the in-frame ones, with some missing. The sample contains 100,000 to 150,000 clones, 86% of which appear only once. The sample comprised peripheral blood. Receptors originate from a human donor in a cohort sampled during active COVID-19.

In this sample, this clone turned up a few times. V and J are TRBV2 and TRBJ1-3, with a possible D match to TRBD1 (5 bases). Germline CDR1 and CDR2: SNHLY and FYNNEI. The CDR3 has 15 residues. Trimming left V 5 bases short and J 1 base short, with 12 bases between. CDR3 nucleotide sequence: TGTGCCAGCAGTTTTCCAGGGAATTCTGGAAACACCATATATTTT. Protein sequence: CASSFPGNSGNTIYF.

This clone appeared a single time. The chain carries TRBV5-4 and TRBJ1-4; a weak D match, TRBD1 (5 bases). CDR3 length equals 15 residues. V lost 0 bases and J lost 7, with 13 bases in between. The V gene's germline CDR1 is SGHNT and CDR2 YYREEE (reference sequence). The CDR3 region has the DNA TGTGCCAGCAGCTTGGGGCAGGGCGTTGGTGAAAAACTGTTTTTT. Amino acid sequence: CASSLGQGVGEKLFF.

The V call is TRBV28, the J call TRBJ1-5; D unresolved. Germline V gene sequence: CDR1 MDHEN, CDR2 SYDVKM. V shed 7 bases and J shed 10 bases, with 14 bases lying between them. This CDR3 spans 12 amino acids. The CDR3 region is CASTILGNPQHF. The CDR3 region has the DNA TGTGCCAGCACCATACTTGGTAATCCCCAGCATTTT. The full variable domain, completed using reference TRBV28 and TRBJ1-5, is DVKVTQSSRYLVKRTGEKVFLECVQDMDHENMFWYRQDPGLGLRLIYFSYDVKMKEKGDIPEGYSVSREKKERFSLILESASTNQTSMYLCASTILGNPQHFGDGTRLSIL.